This T cell receptor (beta chain) was recovered during a study of T-cell reconstitution after alpha-beta-depleted transplantation in children. Study-level points and caveats: Reportedly, roughly two months post-transplant, alpha-beta T cells arose from several hundred expanded graft clones.

This clonotype was observed a handful of times. What it recognizes is unknown. Trimming removed 4 bases at V and 4 bases at J, with 8 bases between. Per the germline V gene, CDR1 is DFQATT and CDR2 is SNEGSKA (reference sequence). This CDR3 has 12 amino acids. Using unique molecular identifiers, the investigators prepared the TCRbeta library. TCRdb reprocessed the PCR reads via MiXCR and lists one record per CDR3 protein. The table includes around 700,000 distinct CDR3 sequences, around 14% detected once. This rearrangement joins TRBV20-1 to TRBJ1-5; D gene ambiguous. The sequence was collected from a girl aged 2-10 years with congenital amegakaryocytic thrombocytopenia, due to receive a stem cell transplant. The input for sequencing was PBMCs, taken before TCRalphabeta/CD19-depleted stem cell transplant. The CDR3 nucleotides read TGCAGTGCTAACACGGGGAATCAGCCCCAGCATTTT. Protein sequence: CSANTGNQPQHF.